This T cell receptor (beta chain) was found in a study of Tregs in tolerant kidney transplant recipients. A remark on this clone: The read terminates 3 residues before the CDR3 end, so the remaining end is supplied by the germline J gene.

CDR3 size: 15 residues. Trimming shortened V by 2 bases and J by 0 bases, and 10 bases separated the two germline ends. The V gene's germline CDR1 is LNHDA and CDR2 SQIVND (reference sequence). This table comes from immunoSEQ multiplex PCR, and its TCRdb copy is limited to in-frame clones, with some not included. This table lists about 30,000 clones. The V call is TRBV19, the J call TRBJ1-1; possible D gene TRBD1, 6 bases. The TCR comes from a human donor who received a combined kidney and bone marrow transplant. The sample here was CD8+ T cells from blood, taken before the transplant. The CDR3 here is CASSITTGLNTEAFF. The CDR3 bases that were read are TGTGCCAGTAGTATAACCACAGGGTTGAACACTGAA.